A selection of T cell receptor beta chains follows, all from one sample in a study of glioma-infiltrating T cells after dendritic cell vaccination. Assay used: immunoSEQ multiplex PCR; TCRdb lists only in-frame clones, some missing. The data show 80,000 to 95,000 clones, under 90% seen once. The sequencing here drew on blood, taken before dendritic cell vaccination. The receptors stem from a human donor with glioblastoma. Both conserved end residues are part of each CDR3. D genes are given only for firm matches. Clone size is stated in some rows and not others, as once, few, many or a class when expanded.

J,size,D,V,DNA,CDR3
TRBJ1-3,-,-,TRBV18,TGTGCCAGCTCACCGCCCTCGAGCTCTGGAAACACCATATATTTT,CASSPPSSSGNTIYF
TRBJ2-7,-,TRBD1,TRBV13,TGTGACCCACCCGGACAGGGGGTCTACGAGCAGTACTTC,CDPPGQGVYEQYF
TRBJ1-4,-,-,TRBV6-5,TGTGCCAGCAGTTATACAGGAGAAGGAACTAATGAAAAACTGTTTTTT,CASSYTGEGTNEKLFF
TRBJ1-2,-,TRBD1,TRBV19,TGTGCCAGTAGGGTCCTATCGGAGCAGGGGGCCCATGGCTACACCTTC,CASRVLSEQGAHGYTF
TRBJ2-1,-,-,TRBV4-3,TGCGCCAGCAGCCAAGATTTGACTAGGTCTAGGTATGAGCAGTTCTTC,CASSQDLTRSRYEQFF
TRBJ2-7,-,-,TRBV7-9,TGTGCCAGCAGCCAACAGGGACCCTCCTACGAGCAGTACTTC,CASSQQGPSYEQYF
TRBJ1-3,-,-,TRBV4-2,TGTGCCAGCAGCCAAACCCCAACGGGTGGAAACACCATATATTTT,CASSQTPTGGNTIYF
TRBJ2-2,-,-,TRBV7-2,TGTGCCAGCAGCTTAGCGGTGGGGCCCGACACCGGGGAGCTGTTTTTT,CASSLAVGPDTGELFF
TRBJ2-7,-,-,TRBV4-2,TGTGCCAGCAGCCAAGAGGGGAGCTCCTACGAGCAGTACTTC,CASSQEGSSYEQYF
TRBJ1-1,once,-,TRBV29-1,TGCAGCGTCAACAGACCGCCCGAGGAAGCTTTCTTT,CSVNRPPEEAFF
TRBJ2-7,-,TRBD1,TRBV6-5,TGTGCCAGCAGTGCCCCCGGGACAGGAGCCTCCGAGCAGTACTTC,CASSAPGTGASEQYF
TRBJ2-7,-,-,TRBV12-5,TGTGCTAGTGGTTTGGGGCAGGGCCACGAGCAGTACTTC,CASGLGQGHEQYF
TRBJ1-2,-,-,TRBV5-4,TGTGCCAGCAGCGAGATTGAAGACTATGGCTACACCTTC,CASSEIEDYGYTF
TRBJ2-3,-,-,TRBV6-6,TGTGCCAGCAGACGGGTGGCAGATACGCAGTATTTT,CASRRVADTQYF